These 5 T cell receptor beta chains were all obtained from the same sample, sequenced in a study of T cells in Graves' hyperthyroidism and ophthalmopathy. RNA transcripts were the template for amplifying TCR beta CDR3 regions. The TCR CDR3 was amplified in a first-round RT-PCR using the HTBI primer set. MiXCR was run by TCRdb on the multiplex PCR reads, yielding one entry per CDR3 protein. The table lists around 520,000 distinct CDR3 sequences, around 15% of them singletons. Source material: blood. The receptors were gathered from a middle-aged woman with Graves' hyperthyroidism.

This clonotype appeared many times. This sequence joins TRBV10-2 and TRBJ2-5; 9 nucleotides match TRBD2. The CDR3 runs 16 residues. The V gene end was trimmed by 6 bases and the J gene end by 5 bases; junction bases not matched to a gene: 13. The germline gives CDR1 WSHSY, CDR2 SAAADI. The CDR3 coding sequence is TGCGCCAGCAGGGGCCTGCTAGCGGGAAGCGGGGAGACCCAGTACTTC. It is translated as CASRGLLAGSGETQYF.

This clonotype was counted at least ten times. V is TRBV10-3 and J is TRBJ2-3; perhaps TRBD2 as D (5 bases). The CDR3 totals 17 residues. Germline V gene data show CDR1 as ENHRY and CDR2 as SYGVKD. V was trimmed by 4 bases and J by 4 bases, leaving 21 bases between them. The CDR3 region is CAISVSISVNVPDTQYF. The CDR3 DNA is TGTGCCATCAGTGTGTCAATTAGCGTCAATGTCCCAGATACGCAGTATTTT.

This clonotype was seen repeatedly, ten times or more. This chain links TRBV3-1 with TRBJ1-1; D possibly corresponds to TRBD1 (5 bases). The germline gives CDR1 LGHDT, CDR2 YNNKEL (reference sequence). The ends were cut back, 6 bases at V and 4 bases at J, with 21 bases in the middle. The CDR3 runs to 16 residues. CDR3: CASSPLDGGIGTEAFF. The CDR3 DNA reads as TGTGCCAGCAGTCCCCTTGACGGGGGGATAGGCACTGAAGCTTTCTTT.

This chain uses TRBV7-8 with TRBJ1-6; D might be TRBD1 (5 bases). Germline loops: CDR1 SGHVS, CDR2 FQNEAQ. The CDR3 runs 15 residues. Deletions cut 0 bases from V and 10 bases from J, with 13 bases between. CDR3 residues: CASSLAAGSVSPLHF. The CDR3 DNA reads TGTGCCAGCAGCTTAGCGGCAGGGTCGGTCTCACCCCTCCACTTT. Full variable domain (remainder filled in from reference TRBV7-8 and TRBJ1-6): GAGVSQSPRYKVAKRGQDVALRCDPISGHVSLFWYQQALGQGPEFLTYFQNEAQLDKSGLPSDRFFAERPEGSVSTLKIQRTQQEDSAVYLCASSLAAGSVSPLHFGNGTRLTVT.

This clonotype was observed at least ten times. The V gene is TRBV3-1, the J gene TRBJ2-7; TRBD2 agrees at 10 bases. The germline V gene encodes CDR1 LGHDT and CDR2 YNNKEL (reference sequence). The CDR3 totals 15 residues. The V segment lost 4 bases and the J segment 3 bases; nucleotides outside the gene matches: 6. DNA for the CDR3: TGTGCCAGCAGCCCCCGGACTAGCGGATTCTACGAGCAGTACTTC. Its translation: CASSPRTSGFYEQYF.